This entry lists 9 T cell receptor beta chains sequenced from one sample in a study of blood T cell repertoires in COVID-19. The method was immunoSEQ multiplex PCR; TCRdb's version includes in-frame clones alone and lacks a portion of them. The repertoire holds around 200,000 clones, with 75% to 90% as singletons. Material: PBMCs or T cells enriched from blood (not recorded which). These receptors were obtained from a man younger than 40 who had recovered from COVID-19.

The CDR3 coding sequence is TGCGCCAGCAGCGCCACCCCCCGGGGGTTTTTTACGGACGAGCAGTACTTC. Translating gives CASSATPRGFFTDEQYF. The genes are TRBV5-1 and TRBJ2-7; possible D gene TRBD2, 6 bases. The V gene's germline CDR1 is SGHRS and CDR2 YFSETQ. Trimming cost V 4 bases and J 5 bases, with 25 bases left between them. The CDR3 totals 17 residues.

This chain connects TRBV5-1 to TRBJ1-4; a weak D match, TRBD1 (6 bases). V was pared by 0 bases and J by 7 bases, with 7 bases between. The CDR3 has 13 amino acids. Looked up from germline, CDR1 is SGHRS and CDR2 is YFSETQ. The CDR3 region has the DNA TGCGCCAGCAGCTTGGGGACAGTTGAAAAACTGTTTTTT. As protein: CASSLGTVEKLFF.

The chain couples TRBV7-8 to TRBJ2-2; 14 positions match TRBD2. Germline-derived CDR1 and CDR2 are SGHVS and FQNEAQ. Losses at the gene ends were 1 base for V and 0 bases for J; bases not matched to a gene: 10. This CDR3 spans 21 amino acids. In DNA form, the CDR3 reads TGTGCCAGCAGCTTAGTGGGCCGACTAGCGGGGGGGACTGCGAACACCGGGGAGCTGTTTTTT. This gives the protein CASSLVGRLAGGTANTGELFF.

This chain joins TRBV5-4 and TRBJ2-1; TRBD1 aligns across 9 bases. V shed 4 bases and J 8 bases; nucleotides not matched to a gene: 13. Germline V gene lookup returns CDR1 SGHNT and CDR2 YYREEE (reference sequence). CDR3 size: 16 residues. DNA for the CDR3: TGTGCCAGCAGCCCGAGAACCGGGACAGGGTCGTATGAGCAGTTCTTC. It yields the protein CASSPRTGTGSYEQFF. Together with reference TRBV5-4 and TRBJ2-1, the CDR3 gives the full variable domain: ETGVTQSPTHLIKTRGQQVTLRCSSQSGHNTVSWYQQALGQGPQFIFQYYREEENGRGNFPPRFSGLQFPNYSSELNVNALELDDSALYLCASSPRTGTGSYEQFFGPGTRLTVL.

The rearrangement joins TRBV24-1 to TRBJ2-5; D may be TRBD1 (6 bases). The CDR3 totals 15 residues. Trimming took off 3 bases at V and 2 bases at J, with 12 bases between the two ends. Germline V gives CDR1 KGHDR, CDR2 SFDVKD. The CDR3 spells CATSDGWTAQETQYF. DNA of the CDR3: TGTGCCACCAGTGATGGATGGACAGCGCAAGAGACCCAGTACTTC.

V is TRBV7-9 and J is TRBJ2-7, with 7 bases fitting TRBD1. CDR1 SEHNR and CDR2 FQNEAQ come from the germline V gene (reference sequence). The J segment lost 1 base and the V segment lost 7 bases, leaving 10 bases of the junction unmatched. CDR3 length: 15 amino acids. CDR3 DNA sequence: TGTGCCAGCAACAATCAGAACAGGGGATCCTACGAGCAGTACTTC. Translation: CASNNQNRGSYEQYF. Drawing the rest from reference TRBV7-9 and TRBJ2-7, the complete variable domain is DTGVSQNPRHKITKRGQNVTFRCDPISEHNRLYWYRQTLGQGPEFLTYFQNEAQLEKSRLLSDRFSAERPKGSFSTLEIQRTEQGDSAMYLCASNNQNRGSYEQYFGPGTRLTVT.

The chain joins TRBV20-1 to TRBJ2-1, with unresolved D. This CDR3 is 11 amino acids long. Germline values: CDR1 DFQATT, CDR2 SNEGSKA (reference sequence). V was trimmed by 1 base and J by 11 bases, leaving 9 bases between them. CDR3 DNA sequence: TGCAGTGCTAGAGGAACAAACAAGCAGTTCTTC. Its protein is CSARGTNKQFF.

The V call is TRBV4-3, the J call TRBJ1-4; D call uncertain. This CDR3 comprises 12 residues. The germline V gene encodes CDR1 LGHNA and CDR2 YSLEER. V was shortened by 2 bases and J by 8 bases, with 6 bases between the two germline ends. The CDR3 here is CASSQPGEKLFF. In DNA, the CDR3 is TGCGCCAGCAGCCAACCGGGAGAAAAACTGTTTTTT.

The chain employs TRBV11-3 and TRBJ2-7; 7 nucleotides agree with TRBD1. CDR3 length: 14 residues. J was trimmed by 3 bases and V by 7 bases; bases with no gene match: 9. Germline CDR1 is SGHNT and CDR2 is YENEEA. This CDR3 is CASTKRDSRYEQYF. The CDR3 DNA sequence: TGTGCCAGCACTAAACGGGACAGCCGCTACGAGCAGTACTTC. Full variable domain (outside the CDR3, taken from reference TRBV11-3 and TRBJ2-7): EAGVVQSPRYKIIEKKQPVAFWCNPISGHNTLYWYLQNLGQGPELLIRYENEEAVDDSQLPKDRFSAERLKGVDSTLKIQPAELGDSAVYLCASTKRDSRYEQYFGPGTRLTVT.